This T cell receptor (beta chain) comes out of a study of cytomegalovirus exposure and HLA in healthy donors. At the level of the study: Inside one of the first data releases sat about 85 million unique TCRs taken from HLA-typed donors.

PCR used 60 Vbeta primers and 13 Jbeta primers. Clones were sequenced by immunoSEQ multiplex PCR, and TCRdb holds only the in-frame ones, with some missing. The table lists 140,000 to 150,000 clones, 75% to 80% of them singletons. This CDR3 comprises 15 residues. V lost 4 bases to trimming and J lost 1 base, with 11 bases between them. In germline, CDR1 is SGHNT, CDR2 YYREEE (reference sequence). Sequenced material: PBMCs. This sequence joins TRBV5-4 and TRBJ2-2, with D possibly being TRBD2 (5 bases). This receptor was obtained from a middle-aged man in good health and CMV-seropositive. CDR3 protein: CASSPPGVNTGELFF. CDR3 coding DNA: TGTGCCAGCAGCCCCCCCGGGGTGAACACCGGGGAGCTGTTTTTT.